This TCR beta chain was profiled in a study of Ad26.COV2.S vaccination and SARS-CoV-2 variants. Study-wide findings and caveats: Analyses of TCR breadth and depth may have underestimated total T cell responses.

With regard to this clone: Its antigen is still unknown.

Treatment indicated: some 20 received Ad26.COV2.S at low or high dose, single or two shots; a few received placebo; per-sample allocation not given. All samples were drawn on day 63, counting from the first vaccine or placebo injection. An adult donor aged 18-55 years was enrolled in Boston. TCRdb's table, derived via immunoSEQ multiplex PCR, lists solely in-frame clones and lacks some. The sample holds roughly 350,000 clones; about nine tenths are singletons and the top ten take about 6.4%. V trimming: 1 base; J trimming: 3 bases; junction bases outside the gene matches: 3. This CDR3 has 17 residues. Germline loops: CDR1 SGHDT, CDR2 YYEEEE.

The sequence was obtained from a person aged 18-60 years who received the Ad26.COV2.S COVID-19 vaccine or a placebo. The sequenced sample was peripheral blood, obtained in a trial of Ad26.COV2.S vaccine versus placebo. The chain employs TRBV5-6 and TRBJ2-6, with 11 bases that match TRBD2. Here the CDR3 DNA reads TGTGCCAGCAGCTTGTGGACTAGCGGGTTTGGGGCCAACGTCCTGACTTTC. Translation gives CASSLWTSGFGANVLTF. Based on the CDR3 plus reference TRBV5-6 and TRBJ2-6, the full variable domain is DAGVTQSPTHLIKTRGQQVTLRCSPKSGHDTVSWYQQALGQGPQFIFQYYEEEERQRGNFPDRFSGHQFPNYSSELNVNALLLGDSALYLCASSLWTSGFGANVLTFGAGSRLTVL.